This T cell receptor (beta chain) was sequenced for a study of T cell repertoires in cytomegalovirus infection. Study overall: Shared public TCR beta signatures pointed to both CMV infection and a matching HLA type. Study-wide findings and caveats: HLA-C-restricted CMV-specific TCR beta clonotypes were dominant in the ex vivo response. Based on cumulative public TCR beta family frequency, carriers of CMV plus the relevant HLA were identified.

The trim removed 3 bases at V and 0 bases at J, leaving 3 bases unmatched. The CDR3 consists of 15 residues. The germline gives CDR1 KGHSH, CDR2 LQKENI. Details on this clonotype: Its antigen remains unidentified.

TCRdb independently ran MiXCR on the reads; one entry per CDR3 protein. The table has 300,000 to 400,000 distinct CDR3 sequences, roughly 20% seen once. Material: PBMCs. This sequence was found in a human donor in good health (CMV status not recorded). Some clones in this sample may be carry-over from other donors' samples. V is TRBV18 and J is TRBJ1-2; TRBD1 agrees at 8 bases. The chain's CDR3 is CASSPDRESNYGYTF. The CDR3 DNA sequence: TGTGCCAGCTCACCGGACAGGGAGTCTAACTATGGCTACACCTTC.